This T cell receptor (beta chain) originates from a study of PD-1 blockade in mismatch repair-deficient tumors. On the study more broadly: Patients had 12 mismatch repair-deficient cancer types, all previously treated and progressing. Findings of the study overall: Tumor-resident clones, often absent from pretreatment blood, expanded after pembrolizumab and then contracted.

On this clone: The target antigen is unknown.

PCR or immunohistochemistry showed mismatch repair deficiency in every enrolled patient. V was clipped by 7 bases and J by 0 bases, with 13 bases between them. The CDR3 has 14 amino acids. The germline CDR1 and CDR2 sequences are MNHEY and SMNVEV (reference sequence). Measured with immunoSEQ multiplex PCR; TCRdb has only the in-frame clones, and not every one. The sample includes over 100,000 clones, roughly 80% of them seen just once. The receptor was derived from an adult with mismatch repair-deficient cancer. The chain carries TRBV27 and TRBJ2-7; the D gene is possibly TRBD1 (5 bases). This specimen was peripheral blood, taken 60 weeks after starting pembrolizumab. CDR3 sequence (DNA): TGTGCCAGCAAATTATTCGGACACTCCTACGAGCAGTACTTC. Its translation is CASKLFGHSYEQYF.